This T cell receptor beta chain was sequenced in a study of cytomegalovirus exposure and HLA in healthy donors. Germline V lookup: CDR1 MNHNY, CDR2 SVGAGI (reference sequence). This CDR3 has 13 amino acids. V was clipped by 5 bases and J by 4 bases; unmatched bases: 3. A multiplex PCR was run with 60 Vbeta primers and 13 Jbeta primers. TCRdb's table, derived via immunoSEQ multiplex PCR, lists solely in-frame clones and lacks some. This sample has 110,000 or so clones, with roughly 80% found just once. Overall study findings and caveats: Most sequenced TCRs were rare (though some public TCRs occurred in many donors).

Notes on this clone: The antigen remains undetermined.

Sequencing was performed on PBMCs. The V gene is TRBV6-6, the J gene TRBJ2-5; 8 bases are shared with TRBD1. The clonotype was recovered from a woman in her twenties or thirties in good health and CMV-seropositive. The CDR3 reads CASSTDRGETQYF. As DNA, the CDR3 is TGTGCCAGCAGTACCGACAGGGGAGAGACCCAGTACTTC.